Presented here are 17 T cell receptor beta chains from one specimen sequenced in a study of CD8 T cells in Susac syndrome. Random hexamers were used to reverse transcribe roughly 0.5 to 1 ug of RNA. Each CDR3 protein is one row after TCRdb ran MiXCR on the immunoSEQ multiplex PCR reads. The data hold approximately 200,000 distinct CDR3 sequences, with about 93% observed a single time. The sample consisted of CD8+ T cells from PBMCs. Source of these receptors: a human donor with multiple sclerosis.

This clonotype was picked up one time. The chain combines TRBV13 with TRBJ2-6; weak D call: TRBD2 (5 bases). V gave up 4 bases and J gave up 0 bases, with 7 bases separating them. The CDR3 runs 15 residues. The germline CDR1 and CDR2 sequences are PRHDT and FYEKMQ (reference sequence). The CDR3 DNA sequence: TGTGCCAGCAGCTCCGGGGTCTCTGGGGCCAACGTCCTGACTTTC. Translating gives CASSSGVSGANVLTF.

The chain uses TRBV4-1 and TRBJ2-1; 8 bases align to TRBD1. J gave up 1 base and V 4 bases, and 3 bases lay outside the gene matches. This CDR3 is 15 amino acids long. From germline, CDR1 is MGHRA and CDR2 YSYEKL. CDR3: CASSLDRASYNEQFF. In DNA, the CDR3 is TGCGCCAGCAGCCTGGACAGGGCATCCTACAATGAGCAGTTCTTC.

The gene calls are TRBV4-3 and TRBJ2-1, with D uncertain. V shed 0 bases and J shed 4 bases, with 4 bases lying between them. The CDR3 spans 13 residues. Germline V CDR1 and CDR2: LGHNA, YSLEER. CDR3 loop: CASSQDIYNEQFF. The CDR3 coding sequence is TGCGCCAGCAGCCAAGACATTTACAATGAGCAGTTCTTC.

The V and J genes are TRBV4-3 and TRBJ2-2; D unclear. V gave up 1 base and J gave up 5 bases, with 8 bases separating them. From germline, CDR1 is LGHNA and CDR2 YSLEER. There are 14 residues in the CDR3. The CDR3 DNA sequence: TGCGCCAGCAGCCAAGCTGTGGGTACCGGGGAGCTGTTTTTT. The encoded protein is CASSQAVGTGELFF.

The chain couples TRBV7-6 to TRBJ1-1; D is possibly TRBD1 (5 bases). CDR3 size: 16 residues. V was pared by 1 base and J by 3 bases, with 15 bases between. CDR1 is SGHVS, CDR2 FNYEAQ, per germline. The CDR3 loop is CASSLGLQGRYTEAFF. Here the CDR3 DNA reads TGTGCCAGCAGCTTAGGTCTCCAGGGCAGGTACACTGAAGCTTTCTTT.

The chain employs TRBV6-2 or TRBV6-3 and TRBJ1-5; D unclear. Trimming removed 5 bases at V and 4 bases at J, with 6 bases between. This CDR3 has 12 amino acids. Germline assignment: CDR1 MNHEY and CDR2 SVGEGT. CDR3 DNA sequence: TGTGCCAGCAGTGAACATAATCAGCCCCAGCATTTT. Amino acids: CASSEHNQPQHF.

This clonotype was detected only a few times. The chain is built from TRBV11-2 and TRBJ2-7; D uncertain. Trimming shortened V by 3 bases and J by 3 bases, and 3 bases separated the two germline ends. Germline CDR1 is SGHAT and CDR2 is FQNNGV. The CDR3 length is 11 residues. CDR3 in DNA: TGTGCCAGCAGCTTTGACTACGAGCAGTACTTC. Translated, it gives CASSFDYEQYF. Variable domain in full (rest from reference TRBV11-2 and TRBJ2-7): EAGVAQSPRYKIIEKRQSVAFWCNPISGHATLYWYQQILGQGPKLLIQFQNNGVVDDSQLPKDRFSAERLKGVDSTLKIQPAKLEDSAVYLCASSFDYEQYFGPGTRLTVT.

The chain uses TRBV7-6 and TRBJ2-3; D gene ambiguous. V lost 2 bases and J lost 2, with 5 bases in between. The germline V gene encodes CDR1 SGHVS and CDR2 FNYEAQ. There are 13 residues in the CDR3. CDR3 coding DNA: TGTGCCAGCAGCTTACTTAACACAGATACGCAGTATTTT. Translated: CASSLLNTDTQYF. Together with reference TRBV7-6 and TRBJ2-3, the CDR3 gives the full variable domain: GAGVSQSPRYKVTKRGQDVALRCDPISGHVSLYWYRQALGQGPEFLTYFNYEAQQDKSGLPNDRFSAERPEGSISTLTIQRTEQRDSAMYRCASSLLNTDTQYFGPGTRLTVL.

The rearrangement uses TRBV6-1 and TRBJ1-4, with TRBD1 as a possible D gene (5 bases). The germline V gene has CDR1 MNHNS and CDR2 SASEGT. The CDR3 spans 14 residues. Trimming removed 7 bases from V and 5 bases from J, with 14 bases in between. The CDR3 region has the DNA TGTGCCAGCACCGAAGGGGTAGGGAATGAAAAACTGTTTTTT. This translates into CASTEGVGNEKLFF.

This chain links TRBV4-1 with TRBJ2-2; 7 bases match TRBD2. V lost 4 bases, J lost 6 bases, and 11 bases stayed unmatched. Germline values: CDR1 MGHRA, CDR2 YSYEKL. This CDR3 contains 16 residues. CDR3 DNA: TGCGCCAGCAGCCGAAGTCTTCGGGAGGCGCCCGGGGAGCTGTTTTTT. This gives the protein CASSRSLREAPGELFF.

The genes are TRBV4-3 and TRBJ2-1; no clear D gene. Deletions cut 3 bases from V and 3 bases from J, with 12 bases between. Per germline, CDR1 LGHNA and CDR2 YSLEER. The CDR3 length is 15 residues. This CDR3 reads CASSHTQEIYNEQFF. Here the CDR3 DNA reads TGCGCCAGCAGCCACACCCAGGAAATCTACAATGAGCAGTTCTTC.

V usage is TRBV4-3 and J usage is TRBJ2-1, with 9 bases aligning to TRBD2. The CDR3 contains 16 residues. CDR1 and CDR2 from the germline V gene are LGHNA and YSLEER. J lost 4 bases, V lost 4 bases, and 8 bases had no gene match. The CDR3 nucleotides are TGCGCCAGCAGCCCAACTAGCGGGCGAGGGTACAATGAGCAGTTCTTC. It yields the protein CASSPTSGRGYNEQFF.

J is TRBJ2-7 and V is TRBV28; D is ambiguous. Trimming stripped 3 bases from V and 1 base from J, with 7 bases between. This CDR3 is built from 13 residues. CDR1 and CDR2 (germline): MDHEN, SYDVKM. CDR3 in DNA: TGTGCCAGCAGTTTCCGCGCTTCCTACGAGCAGTACTTC. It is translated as CASSFRASYEQYF.

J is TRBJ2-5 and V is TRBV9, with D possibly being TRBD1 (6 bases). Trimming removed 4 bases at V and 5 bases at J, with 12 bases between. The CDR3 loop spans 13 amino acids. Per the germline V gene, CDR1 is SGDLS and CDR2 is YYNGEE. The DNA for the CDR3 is TGTGCCAGCAGCACCACAGGGCGGGAGACCCAGTACTTC. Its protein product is CASSTTGRETQYF.

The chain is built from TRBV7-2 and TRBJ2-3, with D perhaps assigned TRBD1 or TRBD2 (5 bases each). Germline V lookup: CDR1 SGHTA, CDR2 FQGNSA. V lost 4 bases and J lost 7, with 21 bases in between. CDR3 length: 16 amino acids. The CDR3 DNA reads TGTGCCAGCAGCTACCAAAGAAGGGCCGAGGGGTATACGCAGTATTTT. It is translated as CASSYQRRAEGYTQYF.

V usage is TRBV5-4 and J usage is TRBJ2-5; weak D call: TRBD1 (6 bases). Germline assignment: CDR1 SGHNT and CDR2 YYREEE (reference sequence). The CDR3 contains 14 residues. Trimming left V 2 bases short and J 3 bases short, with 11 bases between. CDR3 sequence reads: CASSLGTSKETQYF. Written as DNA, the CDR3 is TGTGCCAGCAGCTTAGGGACATCGAAAGAGACCCAGTACTTC.

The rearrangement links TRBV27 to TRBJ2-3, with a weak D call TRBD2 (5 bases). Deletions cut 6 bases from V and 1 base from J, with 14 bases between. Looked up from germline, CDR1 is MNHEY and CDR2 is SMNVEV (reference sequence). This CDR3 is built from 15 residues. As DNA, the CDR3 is TGTGCCAGCAGAGGCCCTAGCCGTGGCACAGATACGCAGTATTTT. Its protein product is CASRGPSRGTDTQYF.